This T cell receptor (beta chain) was documented in a study of OX40 agonist ivuxolimab in advanced cancers. Sequencing was performed with immunoSEQ multiplex PCR; in TCRdb, only in-frame clones are kept and a portion is missing. This sample yields over 65,000 clones, of which under 85% are seen a single time; around 0.49% belongs to the top ten. Germline assignment: CDR1 LNHDA and CDR2 SQIVND (reference sequence). The CDR3 extends over 11 amino acids. Trimming removed 3 bases at V and 6 bases at J, with 4 bases between. Material: CD4+ or CD8+ T cells sorted from blood, obtained in a trial of the OX40 agonist ivuxolimab. The chain has TRBV19 and TRBJ2-3; D is uncertain. This sequence was found in an adult with an advanced solid tumor such as melanoma, head and neck, liver or kidney cancer. The DNA of the CDR3 is TGTGCCAGTAGTATGGTGGATACGCAGTATTTT. It is translated as CASSMVDTQYF.